Listed below are T cell receptor beta chains from one sample, sequenced in a study of T cells in Graves' hyperthyroidism and ophthalmopathy. One entry per CDR3 protein, called by TCRdb with MiXCR from the multiplex PCR reads. This table holds 300,000 or so distinct CDR3 sequences, approximately 17% found once. Sequencing was performed on blood. The source of these receptors is a man aged 30-40 years with Graves' hyperthyroidism. Each CDR3 is given with its conserved first and last residue. Each record gives: V gene, J gene, D gene, clone size, CDR3 protein, CDR3 DNA. The D gene is left open where the match is weak. The size of a clone is reported for some rows only, either as once, few or many, or as a class for expanded clones.

TRBV20-1	TRBJ1-2	NA	many	CSASYTSGRYTF	TGCAGTGCTAGTTACACATCTGGCCGCTACACCTTC
TRBV2	TRBJ2-7	TRBD2	NA	CASEEGGLAGVGYEQYF	TGTGCCAGCGAGGAAGGAGGACTAGCGGGAGTAGGCTACGAGCAGTACTTC
TRBV30	TRBJ1-5	NA	few	CASTLDPDQPQHF	TGTGCCAGTACACTCGACCCAGATCAGCCCCAGCATTTT
TRBV28	TRBJ1-1	TRBD1	many	CASSFAGTANTEAFF	TGTGCCAGCAGTTTCGCCGGGACAGCGAACACTGAAGCTTTCTTT
TRBV5-1	TRBJ2-1	NA	NA	CASSLLPPGQGSYNEQFF	TGCGCCAGCAGCTTGTTACCCCCGGGCCAGGGTTCCTACAATGAGCAGTTCTTC
TRBV10-3	TRBJ1-2	NA	few	CAISEFPTAYTF	TGTGCCATCAGTGAGTTCCCAACGGCATACACCTTC
TRBV2	TRBJ2-7	TRBD2	many	CASSVLAEAYEQYF	TGTGCCAGCAGTGTACTAGCGGAGGCCTACGAGCAGTACTTC
TRBV2	TRBJ1-6	NA	NA	CASRDSPPLHF	TGTGCCAGCAGGGACAGTCCACCCCTCCACTTT
TRBV6-2/TRBV6-3	TRBJ2-3	NA	NA	CASSYRPLDTQYF	TGTGCCAGCAGTTACAGGCCCCTCGATACGCAGTATTTT
TRBV2	TRBJ2-7	TRBD1	many	CASSGTGESYEQYF	TGTGCCAGCAGTGGGACAGGCGAATCCTACGAGCAGTACTTC
TRBV20-1	TRBJ2-1	NA	NA	CSAQLGGGPNEHFF	TGCAGTGCTCAACTAGGGGGAGGACCCAATGAGCACTTCTTC
TRBV7-9	TRBJ1-1	NA	NA	CASSFSGWGGVNTEAFF	TGTGCCAGCAGCTTCTCCGGGTGGGGTGGGGTGAACACTGAAGCTTTCTTT
TRBV6-4	TRBJ2-1	NA	NA	CASRANRGGTDEQFF	TGTGCCAGCAGAGCCAACAGGGGAGGGACGGATGAGCAGTTCTTC
TRBV11-2	TRBJ1-5	TRBD1	many	CASSATGGLQPQHF	TGTGCCAGCAGCGCCACAGGGGGCCTTCAGCCCCAGCATTTT
TRBV6-2/TRBV6-3	TRBJ1-5	TRBD1	NA	CAGTRTGLRPQHF	TGTGCCGGCACCAGGACAGGTTTGCGGCCCCAGCATTTT